This T cell receptor beta chain emerged from a study of CD8+CD57+ T cells in acquired aplastic anemia. Study overall: Sorted CD4+ and CD8+ cells yielded roughly 3 ug of DNA on average. Study-level results: Patients and controls shared about 27 CD8+ CDR3 sequences.

All patients picked for sequencing had shown, by flow cytometry, an expansion of CD8+CD57+ cells. All participating patients were living with severe acquired aplastic anemia. Patients had not yet gotten any therapy when their blood was taken for sampling. As concerns this clonotype: Its antigen is undetermined.

CDR1 is ENHRY, CDR2 SYGVKD, per germline. The length of the CDR3 is 17 residues. Trimming took 4 bases from V and 2 from J; bases not matched to a gene: 8. The use of genomic DNA as template underpinned the TCR beta VDJ and CDR3 profiling. TCRdb redid the calling of the reads with MiXCR, one entry per CDR3 protein. The profile covers roughly 100,000 distinct CDR3 sequences, with around 68% appearing a single time and 65% taken by the ten largest. The material sequenced was sorted CD4+, CD8+, or CD8+CD57+ T cells (not recorded which) from PBMCs. The chain uses TRBV10-3 and TRBJ2-2; the match to TRBD1 covers 9 bases. This sequence originates from a human donor with aplastic anemia. The CDR3 region is CAISVRGQGLNTGELFF. The CDR3 DNA reads as TGTGCCATCAGTGTGAGGGGACAGGGACTTAACACCGGGGAGCTGTTTTTT.